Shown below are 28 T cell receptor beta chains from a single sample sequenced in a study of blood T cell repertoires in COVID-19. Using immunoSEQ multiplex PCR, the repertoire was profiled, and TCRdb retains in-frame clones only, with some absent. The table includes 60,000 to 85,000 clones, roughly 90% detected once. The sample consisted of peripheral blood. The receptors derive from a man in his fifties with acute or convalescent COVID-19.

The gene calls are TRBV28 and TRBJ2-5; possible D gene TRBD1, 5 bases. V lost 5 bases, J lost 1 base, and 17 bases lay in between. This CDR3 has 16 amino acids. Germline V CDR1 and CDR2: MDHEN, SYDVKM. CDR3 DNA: TGTGCCAGCAGTACGCGACAGATACCTTCCCAAGAGACCCAGTACTTC. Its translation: CASSTRQIPSQETQYF.

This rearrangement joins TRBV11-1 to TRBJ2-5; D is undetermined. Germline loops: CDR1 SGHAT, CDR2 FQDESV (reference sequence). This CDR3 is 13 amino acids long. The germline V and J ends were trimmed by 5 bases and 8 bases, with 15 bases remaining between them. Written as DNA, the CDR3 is TGTGCCAGCAGCCCAAGCGAACGAGAAACCCAGTACTTC. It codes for CASSPSERETQYF.

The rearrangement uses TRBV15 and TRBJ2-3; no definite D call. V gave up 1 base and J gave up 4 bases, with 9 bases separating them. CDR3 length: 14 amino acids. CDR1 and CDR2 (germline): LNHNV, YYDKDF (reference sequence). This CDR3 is CATSRVLEADTQYF. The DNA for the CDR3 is TGTGCCACCAGCAGAGTTCTAGAAGCAGATACGCAGTATTTT.

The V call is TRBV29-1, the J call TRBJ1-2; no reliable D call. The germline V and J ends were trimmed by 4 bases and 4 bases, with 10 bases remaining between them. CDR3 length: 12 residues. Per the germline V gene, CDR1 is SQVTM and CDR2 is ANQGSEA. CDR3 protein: CSVVIPVYGYTF. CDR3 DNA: TGCAGCGTTGTCATCCCGGTCTATGGCTACACCTTC.

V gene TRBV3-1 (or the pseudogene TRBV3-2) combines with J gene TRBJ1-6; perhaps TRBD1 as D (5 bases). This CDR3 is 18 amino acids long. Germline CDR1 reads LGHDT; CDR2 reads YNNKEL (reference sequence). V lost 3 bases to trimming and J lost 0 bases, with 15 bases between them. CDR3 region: CASSHRVVFSSYNSPLHF. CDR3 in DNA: TGTGCCAGCAGCCACAGGGTCGTCTTCAGCTCCTATAATTCACCCCTCCACTTT.

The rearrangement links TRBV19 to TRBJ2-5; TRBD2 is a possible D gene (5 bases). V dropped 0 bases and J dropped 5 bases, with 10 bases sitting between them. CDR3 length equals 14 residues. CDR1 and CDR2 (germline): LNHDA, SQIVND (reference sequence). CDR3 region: CASSIDPSRETQYF. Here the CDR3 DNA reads TGTGCCAGTAGTATAGATCCTAGCAGGGAGACCCAGTACTTC. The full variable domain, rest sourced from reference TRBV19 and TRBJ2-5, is DGGITQSPKYLFRKEGQNVTLSCEQNLNHDAMYWYRQDPGQGLRLIYYSQIVNDFQKGDIAEGYSVSREKKESFPLTVTSAQKNPTAFYLCASSIDPSRETQYFGPGTRLLVL.

CDR3 sequence reads: CASSGQTGSHEQFF. CDR3 nucleotide sequence: TGTGCCAGCAGCGGCCAAACAGGGAGCCATGAGCAGTTCTTC. V usage is TRBV9 and J usage is TRBJ2-1, with D tentatively TRBD1 (6 bases). Trimming cost V 3 bases and J 8 bases, with 15 bases left between them. Germline CDR1 is SGDLS and CDR2 is YYNGEE. The CDR3 is made up of 14 amino acids.

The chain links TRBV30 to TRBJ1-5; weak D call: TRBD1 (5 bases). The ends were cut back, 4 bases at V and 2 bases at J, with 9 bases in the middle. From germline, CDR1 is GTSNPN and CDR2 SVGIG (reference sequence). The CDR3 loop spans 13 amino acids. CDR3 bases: TGTGCCTGGAAAGGGGCAGGCAATCAGCCCCAGCATTTT. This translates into CAWKGAGNQPQHF.

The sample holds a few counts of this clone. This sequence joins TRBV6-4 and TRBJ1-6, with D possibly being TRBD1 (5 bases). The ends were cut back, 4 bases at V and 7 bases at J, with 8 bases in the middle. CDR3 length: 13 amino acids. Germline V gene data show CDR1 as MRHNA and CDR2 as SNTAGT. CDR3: CASSVTENSPLHF. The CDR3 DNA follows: TGTGCCAGCAGTGTGACAGAGAATTCACCCCTCCACTTT.

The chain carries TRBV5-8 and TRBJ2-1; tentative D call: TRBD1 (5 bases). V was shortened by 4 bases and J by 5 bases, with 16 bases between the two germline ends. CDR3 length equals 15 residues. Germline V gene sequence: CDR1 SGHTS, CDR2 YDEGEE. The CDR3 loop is CASSIWTSRDNEQFF. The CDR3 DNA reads TGTGCCAGCAGCATATGGACATCCAGGGACAATGAGCAGTTCTTC.

CDR3 sequence (DNA): TGTGCCAGCTGGAGGAACACCGGGGAGCTGTTTTTT. It encodes CASWRNTGELFF. The chain combines TRBV28 with TRBJ2-2, with no clear D. Germline V lookup: CDR1 MDHEN, CDR2 SYDVKM. CDR3 length equals 12 residues. Trimming pared 8 bases from V and 1 base from J, leaving 5 bases between.

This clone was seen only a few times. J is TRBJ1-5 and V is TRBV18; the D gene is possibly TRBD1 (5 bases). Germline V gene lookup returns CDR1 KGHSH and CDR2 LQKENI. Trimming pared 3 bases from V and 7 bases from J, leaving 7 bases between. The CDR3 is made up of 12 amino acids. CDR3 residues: CASSPGGQPQHF. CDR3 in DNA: TGTGCCAGCTCACCGGGGGGGCAGCCCCAGCATTTT.

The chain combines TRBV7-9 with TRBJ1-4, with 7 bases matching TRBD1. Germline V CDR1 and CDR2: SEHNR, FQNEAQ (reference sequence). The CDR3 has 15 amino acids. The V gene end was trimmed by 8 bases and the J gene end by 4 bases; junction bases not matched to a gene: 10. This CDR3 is CASLDTGAFNEKLFF. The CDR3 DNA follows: TGTGCCAGCCTAGACACAGGGGCCTTTAATGAAAAACTGTTTTTT.

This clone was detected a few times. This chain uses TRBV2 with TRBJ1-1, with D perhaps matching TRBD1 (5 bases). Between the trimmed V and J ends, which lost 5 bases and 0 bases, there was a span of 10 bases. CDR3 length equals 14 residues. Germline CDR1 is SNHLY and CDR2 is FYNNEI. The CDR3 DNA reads TGTGCCAGCAGTTACAGGAAAATGAACACTGAAGCTTTCTTT. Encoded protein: CASSYRKMNTEAFF.

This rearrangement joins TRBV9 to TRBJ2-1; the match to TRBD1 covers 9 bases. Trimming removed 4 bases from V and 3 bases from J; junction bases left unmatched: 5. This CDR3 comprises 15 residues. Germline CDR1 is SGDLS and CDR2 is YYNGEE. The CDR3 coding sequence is TGTGCCAGCAGCCTTCGGACAGGGGTCTACAATGAGCAGTTCTTC. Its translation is CASSLRTGVYNEQFF.

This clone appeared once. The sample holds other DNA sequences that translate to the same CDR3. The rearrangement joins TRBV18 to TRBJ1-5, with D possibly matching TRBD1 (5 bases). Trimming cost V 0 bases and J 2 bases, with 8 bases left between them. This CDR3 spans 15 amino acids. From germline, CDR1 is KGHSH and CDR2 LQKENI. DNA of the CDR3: TGTGCCAGCTCACCACCCGGGGGACGCAATCAGCCCCAGCATTTT. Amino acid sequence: CASSPPGGRNQPQHF.

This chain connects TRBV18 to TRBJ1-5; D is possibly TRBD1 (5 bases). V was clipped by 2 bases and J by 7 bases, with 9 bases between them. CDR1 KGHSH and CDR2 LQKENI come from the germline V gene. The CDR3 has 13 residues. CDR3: CASSPGEGQPQHF. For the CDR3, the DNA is TGTGCCAGCTCACCAGGGGAGGGGCAGCCCCAGCATTTT.

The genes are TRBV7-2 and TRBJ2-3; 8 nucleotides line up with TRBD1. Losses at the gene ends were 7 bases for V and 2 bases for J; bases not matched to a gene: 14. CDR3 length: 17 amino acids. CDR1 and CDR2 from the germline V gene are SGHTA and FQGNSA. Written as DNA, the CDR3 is TGTGCCAGCACCCCCCGTGGACAGGGCACTATCACAGATACGCAGTATTTT. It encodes CASTPRGQGTITDTQYF.

The CDR3 spells CASSIAGQGFYEQYF. CDR3 nucleotide sequence: TGTGCCAGTAGTATAGCGGGACAGGGTTTCTACGAGCAGTACTTC. The rearrangement joins TRBV19 to TRBJ2-7; 9 nucleotides align to TRBD1. V shed 1 base and J 3 bases; nucleotides not matched to a gene: 4. The germline V gene encodes CDR1 LNHDA and CDR2 SQIVND (reference sequence). The CDR3 extends over 15 amino acids.

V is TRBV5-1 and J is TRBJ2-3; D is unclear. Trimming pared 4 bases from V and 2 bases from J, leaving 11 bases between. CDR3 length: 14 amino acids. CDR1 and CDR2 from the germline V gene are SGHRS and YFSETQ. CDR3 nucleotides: TGCGCCAGCAGCGCCACAGAGCTCACAGATACGCAGTATTTT. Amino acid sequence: CASSATELTDTQYF.

In nucleotides, the CDR3 is TGTGCCAGCAGTTACCGGGGGCAAGAGACCCAGTACTTC. Residues: CASSYRGQETQYF. The V and J genes are TRBV2 and TRBJ2-5; TRBD2 might be the D (6 bases). The CDR3 length is 13 residues. CDR1 SNHLY and CDR2 FYNNEI come from the germline V gene. V lost 5 bases and J lost 2, with 9 bases in between.

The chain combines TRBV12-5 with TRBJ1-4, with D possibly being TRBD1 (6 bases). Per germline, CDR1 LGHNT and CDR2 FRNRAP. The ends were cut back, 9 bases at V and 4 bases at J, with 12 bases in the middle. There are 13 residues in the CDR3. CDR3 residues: CASQGPLNEKLFF. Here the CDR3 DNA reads TGTGCTAGCCAGGGGCCTCTTAATGAAAAACTGTTTTTT.

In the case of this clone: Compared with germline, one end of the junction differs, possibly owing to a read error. CDR3 loop: CASSKDRGNAEAFF. The CDR3 DNA sequence: TGTGCCAGTAGTAAGGACAGGGGGAACGCTGAAGCTTTCTTT. This chain joins TRBV19 and TRBJ1-1, with 10 bases that match TRBD1. The CDR3 is made up of 14 amino acids. The germline V gene has CDR1 LNHDA and CDR2 SQIVND (reference sequence). Filled out from reference TRBV19 and TRBJ1-1, the complete variable domain reads DGGITQSPKYLFRKEGQNVTLSCEQNLNHDAMYWYRQDPGQGLRLIYYSQIVNDFQKGDIAEGYSVSREKKESFPLTVTSAQKNPTAFYLCASSKDRGNAEAFFGQGTRLTVV.

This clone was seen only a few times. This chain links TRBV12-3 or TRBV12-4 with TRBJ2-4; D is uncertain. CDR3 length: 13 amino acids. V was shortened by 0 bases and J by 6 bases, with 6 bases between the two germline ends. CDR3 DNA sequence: TGTGCCAGCAGTTTAGCGGGCCCAAACATTCAGTACTTC. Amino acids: CASSLAGPNIQYF.

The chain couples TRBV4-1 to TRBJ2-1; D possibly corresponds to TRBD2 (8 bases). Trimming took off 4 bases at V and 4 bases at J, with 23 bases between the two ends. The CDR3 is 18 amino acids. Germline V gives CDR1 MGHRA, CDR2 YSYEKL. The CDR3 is CASSPGQAAGEKYNEQFF. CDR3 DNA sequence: TGCGCCAGCAGCCCCGGACAGGCAGCGGGAGAGAAATACAATGAGCAGTTCTTC.

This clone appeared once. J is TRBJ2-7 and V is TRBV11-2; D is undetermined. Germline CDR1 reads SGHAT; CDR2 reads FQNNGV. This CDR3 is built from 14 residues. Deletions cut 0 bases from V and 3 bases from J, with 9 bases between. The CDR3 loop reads CASSLELGLYEQYF. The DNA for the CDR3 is TGTGCCAGCAGCTTAGAGCTGGGCCTCTACGAGCAGTACTTC. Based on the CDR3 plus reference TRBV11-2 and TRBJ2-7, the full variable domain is EAGVAQSPRYKIIEKRQSVAFWCNPISGHATLYWYQQILGQGPKLLIQFQNNGVVDDSQLPKDRFSAERLKGVDSTLKIQPAKLEDSAVYLCASSLELGLYEQYFGPGTRLTVT.

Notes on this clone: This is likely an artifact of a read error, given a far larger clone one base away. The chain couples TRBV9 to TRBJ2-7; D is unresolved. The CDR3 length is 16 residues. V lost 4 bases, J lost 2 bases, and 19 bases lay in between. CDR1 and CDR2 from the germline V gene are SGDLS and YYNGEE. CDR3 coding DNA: TGTGCCAGCAGCCCTAGTGTCAAACCACGGCCCTACGAGCAGTACTTC. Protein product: CASSPSVKPRPYEQYF.

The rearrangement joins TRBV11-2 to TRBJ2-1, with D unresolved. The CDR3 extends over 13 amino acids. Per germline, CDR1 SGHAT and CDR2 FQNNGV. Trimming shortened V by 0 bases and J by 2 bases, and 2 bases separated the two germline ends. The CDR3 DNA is TGTGCCAGCAGCTTAGATACCTACAATGAGCAGTTCTTC. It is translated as CASSLDTYNEQFF.